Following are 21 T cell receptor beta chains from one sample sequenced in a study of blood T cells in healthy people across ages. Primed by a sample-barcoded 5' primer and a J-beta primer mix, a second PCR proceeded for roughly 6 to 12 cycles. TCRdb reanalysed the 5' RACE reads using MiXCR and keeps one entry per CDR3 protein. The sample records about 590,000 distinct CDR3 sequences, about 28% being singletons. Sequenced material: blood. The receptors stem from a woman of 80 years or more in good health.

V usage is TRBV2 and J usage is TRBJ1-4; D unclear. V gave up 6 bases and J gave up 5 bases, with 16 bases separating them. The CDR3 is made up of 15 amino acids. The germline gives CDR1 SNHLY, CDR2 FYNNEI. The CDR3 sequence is CASSPEGLSNEKLFF. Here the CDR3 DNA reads TGTGCCAGCAGCCCGGAGGGCCTTTCGAATGAAAAACTGTTTTTT. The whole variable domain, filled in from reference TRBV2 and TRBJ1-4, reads EPEVTQTPSHQVTQMGQEVILRCVPISNHLYFYWYRQILGQKVEFLVSFYNNEISEKSEIFDDQFSVERPDGSNFTLKIRSTKLEDSAMYFCASSPEGLSNEKLFFGSGTQLSVL.

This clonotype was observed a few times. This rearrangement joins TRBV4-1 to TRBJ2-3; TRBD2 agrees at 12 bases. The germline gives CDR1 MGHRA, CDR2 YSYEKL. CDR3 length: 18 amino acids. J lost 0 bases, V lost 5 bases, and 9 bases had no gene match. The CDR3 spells CASSTSKGLAGSTDTQYF. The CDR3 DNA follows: TGCGCCAGCAGCACGAGTAAAGGACTAGCGGGGAGCACAGATACGCAGTATTTT.

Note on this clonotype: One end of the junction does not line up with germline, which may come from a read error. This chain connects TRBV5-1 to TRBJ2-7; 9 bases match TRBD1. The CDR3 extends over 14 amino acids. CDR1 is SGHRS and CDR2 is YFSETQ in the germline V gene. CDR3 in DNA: TGCGCCAGCAGGTACAGGGGGCCTTCCTGCGAGCAGTACTTC. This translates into CASRYRGPSCEQYF.

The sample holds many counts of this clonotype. The CDR3 spells CATRDRRSSSEQYF. As DNA, the CDR3 is TGTGCCACAAGAGACAGGAGATCGTCGTCCGAGCAGTACTTC. V usage is TRBV15 and J usage is TRBJ2-7, with D possibly being TRBD1 (6 bases). The CDR3 extends over 14 amino acids. V lost 9 bases to trimming and J lost 6 bases, with 21 bases between them. Germline CDR1 reads LNHNV; CDR2 reads YYDKDF (reference sequence).

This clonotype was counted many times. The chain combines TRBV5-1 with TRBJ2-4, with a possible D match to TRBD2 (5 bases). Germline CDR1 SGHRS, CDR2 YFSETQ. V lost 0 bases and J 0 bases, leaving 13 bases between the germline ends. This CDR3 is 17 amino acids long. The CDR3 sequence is CASSLAGGALAKNIQYF. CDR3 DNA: TGCGCCAGCAGCTTGGCCGGAGGAGCCCTAGCCAAAAACATTCAGTACTTC. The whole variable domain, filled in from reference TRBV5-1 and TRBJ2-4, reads KAGVTQTPRYLIKTRGQQVTLSCSPISGHRSVSWYQQTPGQGLQFLFEYFSETQRNKGNFPGRFSGRQFSNSRSEMNVSTLELGDSALYLCASSLAGGALAKNIQYFGAGTRLSVL.

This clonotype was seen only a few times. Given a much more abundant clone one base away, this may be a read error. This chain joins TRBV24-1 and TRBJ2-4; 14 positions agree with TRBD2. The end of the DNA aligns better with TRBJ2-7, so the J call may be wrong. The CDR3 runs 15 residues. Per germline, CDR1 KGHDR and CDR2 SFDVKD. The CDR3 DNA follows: TGTGCCACCAGTCAAGGACTAGCGGGGGGTTACGAGCAGTACTTC. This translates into CATSQGLAGGYEQYF.

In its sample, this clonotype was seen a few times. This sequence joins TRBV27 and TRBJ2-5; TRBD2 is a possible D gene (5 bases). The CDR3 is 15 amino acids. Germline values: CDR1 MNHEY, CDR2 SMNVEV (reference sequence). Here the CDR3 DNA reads TGTACCAACACCTCCTTCGGACCCCGGGGAGAGACCCAGTACTTC. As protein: CTNTSFGPRGETQYF.

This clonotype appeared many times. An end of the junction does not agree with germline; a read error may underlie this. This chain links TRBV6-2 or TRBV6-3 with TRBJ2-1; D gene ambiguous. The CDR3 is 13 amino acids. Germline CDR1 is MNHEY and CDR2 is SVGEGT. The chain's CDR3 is CASTYWAYNEQFF. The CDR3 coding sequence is TGTGCCAGCACTTACTGGGCCTACAATGAGCAGTTCTTC.

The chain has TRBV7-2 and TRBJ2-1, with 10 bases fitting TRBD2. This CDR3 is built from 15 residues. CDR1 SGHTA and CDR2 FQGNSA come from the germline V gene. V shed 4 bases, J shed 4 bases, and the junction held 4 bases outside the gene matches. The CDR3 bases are TGTGCCAGCAGCTCCGCGGGACTAGCGTACAATGAGCAGTTCTTC. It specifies CASSSAGLAYNEQFF.

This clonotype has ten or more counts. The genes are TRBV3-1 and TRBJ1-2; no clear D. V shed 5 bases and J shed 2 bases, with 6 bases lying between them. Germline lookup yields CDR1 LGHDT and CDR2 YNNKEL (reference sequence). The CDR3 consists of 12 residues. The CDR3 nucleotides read TGTGCCAGCAGCACGGAGAACTATGGCTACACCTTC. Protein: CASSTENYGYTF.

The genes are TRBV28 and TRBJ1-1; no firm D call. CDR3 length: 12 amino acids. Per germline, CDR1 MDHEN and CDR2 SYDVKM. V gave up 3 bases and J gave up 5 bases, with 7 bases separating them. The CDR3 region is CASSLRLTEAFF. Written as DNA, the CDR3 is TGTGCCAGCAGTTTGAGGCTAACTGAAGCTTTCTTT.

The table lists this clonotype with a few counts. The CDR3 reads CASSVTASNQPQHF. Written as DNA, the CDR3 is TGTGCCAGCAGTGTGACCGCGAGCAATCAGCCCCAGCATTTT. The chain recombines TRBV7-2 with TRBJ1-5; no definite D call. The CDR3 has 14 amino acids. The V gene lost 6 bases and the J gene lost 1 base, with 10 bases spanning the gap. Germline loops: CDR1 SGHTA, CDR2 FQGNSA.

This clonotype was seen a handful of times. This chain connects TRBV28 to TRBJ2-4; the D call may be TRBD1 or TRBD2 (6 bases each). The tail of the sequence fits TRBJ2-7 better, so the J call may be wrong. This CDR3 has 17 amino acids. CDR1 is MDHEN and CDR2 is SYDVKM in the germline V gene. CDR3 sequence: CASSPIRGVGLLVEQYF. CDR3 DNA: TGTGCCAGCAGTCCAATAAGGGGGGTGGGCCTACTGGTCGAGCAGTACTTC.

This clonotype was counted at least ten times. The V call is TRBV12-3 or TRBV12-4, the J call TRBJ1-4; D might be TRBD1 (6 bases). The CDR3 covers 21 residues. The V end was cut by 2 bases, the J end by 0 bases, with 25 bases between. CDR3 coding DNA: TGTGCCAGCAGTTTACGCAGCACCGGCGGGGGCCGGGTCTCAACTAATGAAAAACTGTTTTTT. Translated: CASSLRSTGGGRVSTNEKLFF.

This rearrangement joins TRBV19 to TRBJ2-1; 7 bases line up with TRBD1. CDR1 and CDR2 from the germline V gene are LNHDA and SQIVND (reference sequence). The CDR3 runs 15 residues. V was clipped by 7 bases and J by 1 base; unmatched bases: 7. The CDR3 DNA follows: TGTGCCAGTAAACTCGGGACAGTTTCCTACAATGAGCAGTTCTTC. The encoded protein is CASKLGTVSYNEQFF. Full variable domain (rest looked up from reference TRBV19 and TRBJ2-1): DGGITQSPKYLFRKEGQNVTLSCEQNLNHDAMYWYRQDPGQGLRLIYYSQIVNDFQKGDIAEGYSVSREKKESFPLTVTSAQKNPTAFYLCASKLGTVSYNEQFFGPGTRLTVL.

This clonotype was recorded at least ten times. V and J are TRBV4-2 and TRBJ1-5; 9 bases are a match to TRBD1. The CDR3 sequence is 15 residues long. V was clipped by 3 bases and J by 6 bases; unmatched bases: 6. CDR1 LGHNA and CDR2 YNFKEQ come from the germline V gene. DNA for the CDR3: TGTGCCAGCAGCCAGGCTACAGGGGGCGGTCAGCCCCAGCATTTT. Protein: CASSQATGGGQPQHF.

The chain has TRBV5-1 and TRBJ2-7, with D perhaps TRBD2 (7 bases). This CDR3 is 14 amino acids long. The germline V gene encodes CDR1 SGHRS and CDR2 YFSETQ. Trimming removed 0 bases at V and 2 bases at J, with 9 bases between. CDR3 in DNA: TGCGCCAGCAGCTTGGGGGAGGGGGCCTACGAGCAGTACTTC. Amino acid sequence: CASSLGEGAYEQYF.

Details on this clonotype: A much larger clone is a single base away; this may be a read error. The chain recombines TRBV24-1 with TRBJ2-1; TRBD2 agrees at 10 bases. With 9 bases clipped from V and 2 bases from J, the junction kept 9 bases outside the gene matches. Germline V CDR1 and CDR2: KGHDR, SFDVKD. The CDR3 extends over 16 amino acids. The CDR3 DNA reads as TGTGCCACCCGGGGAAGCGGGGGGGGAACCTACAATGAGCAGTTCTTC. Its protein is CATRGSGGGTYNEQFF.

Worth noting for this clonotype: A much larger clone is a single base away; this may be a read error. The CDR3 sequence: CASSATSGGGTSTDTQYF. The CDR3 nucleotides read TGTGCCAGCAGTGCCACTAGCGGGGGTGGAACTAGCACAGATACGCAGTATTTT. The rearrangement joins TRBV6-1 to TRBJ2-3, with 11 bases aligning to TRBD2. The V and J ends lost 4 bases and 0 bases, in that order; junction bases with no gene match: 9. CDR3 length: 18 amino acids. The germline CDR1 and CDR2 sequences are MNHNS and SASEGT.

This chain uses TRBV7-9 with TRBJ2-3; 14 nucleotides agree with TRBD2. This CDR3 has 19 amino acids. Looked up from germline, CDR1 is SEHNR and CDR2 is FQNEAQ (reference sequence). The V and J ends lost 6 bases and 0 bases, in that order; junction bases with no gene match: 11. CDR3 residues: CASRPGLAGEGISTDTQYF. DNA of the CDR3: TGTGCCAGCAGACCGGGACTAGCGGGAGAGGGCATAAGCACAGATACGCAGTATTTT.

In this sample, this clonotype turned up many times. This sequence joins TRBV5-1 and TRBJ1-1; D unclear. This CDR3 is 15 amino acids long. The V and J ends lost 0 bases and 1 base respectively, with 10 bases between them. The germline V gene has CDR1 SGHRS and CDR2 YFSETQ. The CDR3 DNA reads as TGCGCCAGCAGCTTGGAAGGAAATCGGAACACTGAAGCTTTCTTT. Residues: CASSLEGNRNTEAFF. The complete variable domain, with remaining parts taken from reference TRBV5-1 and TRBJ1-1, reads KAGVTQTPRYLIKTRGQQVTLSCSPISGHRSVSWYQQTPGQGLQFLFEYFSETQRNKGNFPGRFSGRQFSNSRSEMNVSTLELGDSALYLCASSLEGNRNTEAFFGQGTRLTVV.